This T cell receptor (beta chain) was sequenced during a study of OX40 agonist ivuxolimab in advanced cancers. Study background: Dose-escalation patients' cancers were hepatocellular carcinoma, melanoma, renal cell or head and neck cancer. Study results and caveats: Compared with CD4+, CD8+ T cells on average had more expanded clones.

The V segment lost 6 bases and the J segment 2 bases; nucleotides outside the gene matches: 6. The CDR3 has 14 residues. Per germline, CDR1 SNHLY and CDR2 FYNNEI. The method was immunoSEQ multiplex PCR; TCRdb's version includes in-frame clones alone and lacks a portion of them. The sample includes approximately 92,000 clones, approximately 94% of them seen just once. Points on this clone: What it recognizes is unknown.

This chain uses TRBV2 with TRBJ1-1, with 7 positions matching TRBD1. The sequenced sample was CD4+ or CD8+ T cells sorted from blood, obtained in a trial of the OX40 agonist ivuxolimab. The clonotype was recovered from an adult with an advanced solid tumor such as melanoma, head and neck, liver or kidney cancer. CDR3 nucleotides: TGTGCCAGCAGCAACAGGGGTATAAACACTGAAGCTTTCTTT. Encoded protein: CASSNRGINTEAFF.